This record looks at one T cell receptor (beta chain) sequence and its context. The sample originates from a study of regulatory T cells in long-lasting Graves disease. Described time point: newly diagnosed GD, antithyroid drugs for less than 3 months. Generation of the TCR library employed RNA extracted from PBMCs. Arm-PCR of CDR3 regions and iRepertoire HTBI primers were the basis on which TCR beta libraries were built. TCRdb re-called the multiplex PCR reads with MiXCR, one entry per CDR3 protein. The sample lists approximately 300,000 distinct CDR3 sequences, approximately 20% occurring once. This CDR3 has 15 amino acids. The germline V gene encodes CDR1 LNHDA and CDR2 SQIVND (reference sequence). J was trimmed by 9 bases and V by 3 bases; bases with no gene match: 7.

The chain recombines TRBV19 with TRBJ2-1; 11 nucleotides match TRBD2. This sequence was found in a female donor with Graves disease. The sequencing here drew on peripheral blood mononuclear cells (PBMCs), taken at new diagnosis, from a patient treated with antithyroid drugs. CDR3 in amino acids: CASSIYGTSGPEQFF. The CDR3 nucleotides are TGTGCCAGTAGTATCTACGGGACTAGCGGACCTGAGCAGTTCTTC.